This entry describes one TCR beta chain. In TCRdb, the 5' RACE reads were re-called with MiXCR into one record per CDR3 protein. The data show 450,000 to 650,000 distinct CDR3 sequences, 9% to 10% seen once. The data originate from a study of identical twins. CDR1 PRHDT and CDR2 FYEKMQ come from the germline V gene (reference sequence). V was pared by 3 bases and J by 4 bases, with 17 bases between. This CDR3 comprises 16 residues. These data were likewise used in another study, on yellow fever vaccine responses in identical twins.

V gene TRBV13 combines with J gene TRBJ2-3; the D gene is possibly TRBD1 (7 bases). The sequenced material came from PBMCs. The receptor was isolated from a woman aged 18-30 years in good health. CDR3 sequence reads: CASSLLRDRQADTQYF. DNA of the CDR3: TGTGCCAGCAGCTTGCTGCGGGACAGACAAGCAGATACGCAGTATTTT.